One and the same sample provided the 11 T cell receptor beta chains below, sequenced in a study of molecular identifiers for immune sequencing clone quantification. TCRdb processed the PCR reads anew with MiXCR; each CDR3 protein has one entry. The data show approximately 90,000 distinct CDR3 sequences, 20% to 25% seen once. Material for sequencing was naive CD8+ T cells from blood, with Jurkat cell RNA spiked in. As to subset: FACS-sorted CD8+CD4-CCR7+CD45RA+ naive T cells. Source of these receptors: a human donor in good health. Some libraries in this study had Jurkat cell RNA spiked in.

A remark on this clonotype: A much larger clone differs by one base, so this may be a read error. The chain links TRBV11-2 to TRBJ2-2, with a tentative D call TRBD2 (6 bases). Germline lookup yields CDR1 SGHAT and CDR2 FQNNGV. The CDR3 sequence is 15 residues long. CDR3 sequence reads: CASSLVAGNTGERFF. CDR3 sequence (DNA): TGTGCCAGCAGCTTAGTTGCGGGGAACACCGGGGAGCGGTTTTTT.

This clonotype has ten or more counts. The chain joins TRBV7-9 to TRBJ2-7; TRBD2 matches 11 bases. The CDR3 loop spans 16 amino acids. Germline assignment: CDR1 SEHNR and CDR2 FQNEAQ (reference sequence). V shed 4 bases and J 7 bases; nucleotides not matched to a gene: 12. Written as DNA, the CDR3 is TGTGCCAGCAGCTCATCGGGACTAGCGGTTTTCTTGGAGCAGTACTTC. Its translation: CASSSSGLAVFLEQYF.

In this sample, this clonotype turned up many times. The gene calls are TRBV9 and TRBJ2-1; TRBD1 agrees at 7 bases. The CDR3 has 16 amino acids. Germline loops: CDR1 SGDLS, CDR2 YYNGEE. J lost 3 bases, V lost 3 bases, and 9 bases had no gene match. The CDR3 DNA reads as TGTGCCAGCAGCGAAACCGGGACAGTGGACTACAATGAGCAGTTCTTC. It is translated as CASSETGTVDYNEQFF.

V gene TRBV28 combines with J gene TRBJ1-2, with D possibly being TRBD1 (5 bases). Between the trimmed V and J ends, which lost 5 bases and 5 bases, there was a span of 18 bases. Germline-derived CDR1 and CDR2 are MDHEN and SYDVKM. CDR3 size: 15 residues. CDR3 sequence: CASSPRPSSGYGYTF. Written as DNA, the CDR3 is TGTGCCAGCAGTCCGAGACCTTCTTCAGGGTATGGCTACACCTTC.

This clonotype was picked up many times. The gene calls are TRBV3-1 and TRBJ2-7; tentatively, D is TRBD1 (5 bases). The V end was cut by 1 base, the J end by 0 bases, with 13 bases between. The CDR3 has 16 amino acids. CDR1 is LGHDT, CDR2 YNNKEL, per germline (reference sequence). DNA for the CDR3: TGTGCCAGCAGCCAAGTGGTCCGACAGAACTCCTACGAGCAGTACTTC. Amino acid sequence: CASSQVVRQNSYEQYF.

This clonotype turned up a few times. This chain uses TRBV20-1 with TRBJ1-2; D is possibly TRBD1 (6 bases). Germline CDR1 and CDR2: DFQATT and SNEGSKA (reference sequence). The CDR3 length is 15 residues. Trimming cost V 1 base and J 0 bases, with 12 bases left between them. The CDR3 loop is CSARGGGAANYGYTF. The CDR3 nucleotides are TGCAGTGCTAGAGGAGGGGGGGCAGCTAACTATGGCTACACCTTC.

A word on this clonotype: A read error may explain this, as a much larger clone is one base away. The chain employs TRBV11-2 and TRBJ2-7; TRBD2 is a possible D gene (6 bases). This CDR3 contains 15 residues. Germline assignment: CDR1 SGHAT and CDR2 FQNNGV. CDR3 sequence: CARSFARAEGYEQYF. In DNA form, the CDR3 reads TGTGCCCGCAGCTTCGCCCGGGCGGAGGGTTACGAGCAGTACTTC.

This clonotype has at least ten counts. This chain joins TRBV5-4 and TRBJ2-7; D uncertain. The germline gives CDR1 SGHNT, CDR2 YYREEE (reference sequence). This CDR3 spans 14 amino acids. Trimming removed 2 bases at V and 5 bases at J, with 14 bases between. The DNA for the CDR3 is TGTGCCAGCAGCTTCGAACCTAACCCCCACGAGCAGTACTTC. Its translation: CASSFEPNPHEQYF.

Concerning this clonotype: This may arise from a read error, as a much more abundant clone is one base away. The gene calls are TRBV7-9 and TRBJ1-1; D unclear. This CDR3 region has 16 residues. Germline V lookup: CDR1 SEHNR, CDR2 FQNEAQ (reference sequence). CDR3 sequence: CASSLGAGLENTEASF. The CDR3 region has the DNA TGTGCCAGCAGCTTAGGGGCAGGCCTCGAGAACACTGAAGCTTCCTTT.

This clonotype was recorded many times. The chain carries TRBV7-9 and TRBJ1-4; possibly TRBD1 for D (5 bases). This CDR3 comprises 15 residues. CDR1 and CDR2 (germline): SEHNR, FQNEAQ (reference sequence). V was clipped by 5 bases and J by 6 bases, with 16 bases between them. The CDR3: CASSPPVWGDEKLFF. CDR3 bases: TGTGCCAGCAGCCCCCCGGTCTGGGGGGATGAAAAACTGTTTTTT.

This clonotype was seen many times. The chain carries TRBV29-1 and TRBJ2-1, with D unresolved. Trimming removed 4 bases from V and 7 bases from J, with 5 bases in between. This CDR3 region has 10 residues. Germline CDR1 reads SQVTM; CDR2 reads ANQGSEA. The CDR3 region is CSVGSNEQFF. The CDR3, as DNA: TGCAGCGTTGGGAGTAATGAGCAGTTCTTC.